Below are 13 T cell receptor beta chains sequenced from a single sample in a study of cytomegalovirus exposure and HLA in healthy donors. Assay: immunoSEQ multiplex PCR; the TCRdb copy retains only in-frame clones and omits some. The table records 150,000 or so clones, around 84% of them present only once. The sample comprised PBMCs. These receptors originate from a human donor in good health.

The chain is built from TRBV28 and TRBJ1-1; TRBD1 matches 7 bases. Germline lookup yields CDR1 MDHEN and CDR2 SYDVKM. With 6 bases clipped from V and 10 bases from J, the junction kept 5 bases outside the gene matches. This CDR3 contains 11 residues. The chain's CDR3 is CASRDRDGAFF. The CDR3 DNA follows: TGTGCCAGCAGAGACAGGGACGGAGCTTTCTTT. The full variable domain, in which reference TRBV28 and TRBJ1-1 provide the parts outside the CDR3, is DVKVTQSSRYLVKRTGEKVFLECVQDMDHENMFWYRQDPGLGLRLIYFSYDVKMKEKGDIPEGYSVSREKKERFSLILESASTNQTSMYLCASRDRDGAFFGQGTRLTVV.

The V gene is TRBV5-4, the J gene TRBJ1-1; D perhaps matches TRBD1 (6 bases). The CDR3 sequence is 14 residues long. Germline V CDR1 and CDR2: SGHNT, YYREEE (reference sequence). The germline V and J ends were trimmed by 3 bases and 4 bases, with 13 bases remaining between them. The CDR3 DNA sequence: TGTGCCAGCAGCTCCAGGGGTCGGGGCACTGAAGCTTTCTTT. It specifies CASSSRGRGTEAFF. The full variable domain, in which reference TRBV5-4 and TRBJ1-1 provide the parts outside the CDR3, is ETGVTQSPTHLIKTRGQQVTLRCSSQSGHNTVSWYQQALGQGPQFIFQYYREEENGRGNFPPRFSGLQFPNYSSELNVNALELDDSALYLCASSSRGRGTEAFFGQGTRLTVV.

V is TRBV19 and J is TRBJ2-7, with TRBD2 matching 14 bases. The CDR3 is 18 amino acids. With 4 bases clipped from V and 7 bases from J, the junction kept 15 bases outside the gene matches. Per germline, CDR1 LNHDA and CDR2 SQIVND (reference sequence). The CDR3 here is CASSTQAGTSGGSEEQYF. The CDR3 coding sequence is TGTGCCAGTAGTACGCAAGCAGGGACTAGCGGGGGCTCGGAGGAGCAGTACTTC.

The V call is TRBV2, the J call TRBJ2-5, with a tentative D call TRBD2 (6 bases). The CDR3 is made up of 17 amino acids. Germline V gene sequence: CDR1 SNHLY, CDR2 FYNNEI. V was cut by 3 bases and J by 4 bases, with 21 bases left in between. CDR3 protein: CASSEVRTLRGGETQYF. The CDR3 DNA follows: TGTGCCAGCAGTGAGGTTCGGACATTGCGGGGCGGAGAGACCCAGTACTTC.

The V and J genes are TRBV5-6 and TRBJ2-1; TRBD1 matches at 8 bases. The CDR3 covers 12 residues. V lost 0 bases and J lost 14; bases outside the gene matches: 4. The germline V gene encodes CDR1 SGHDT and CDR2 YYEEEE. The DNA for the CDR3 is TGTGCCAGCAGCTTGGCATGGGACAGGAAGTTCTTC. Its protein is CASSLAWDRKFF.

The J gene is TRBJ2-7, the V gene TRBV7-3; 8 nucleotides align to TRBD1. The germline V gene has CDR1 SGHTA and CDR2 FQGTGA. V was pared by 2 bases and J by 5 bases, with 8 bases of the junction left unmatched. There are 15 residues in the CDR3. The CDR3 nucleotides are TGTGCCAGCAGCTTACATGCGACAGGGGCCAACGAGCAGTACTTC. Protein: CASSLHATGANEQYF.

The chain carries TRBV30 and TRBJ2-7; D uncertain. Germline CDR1 GTSNPN, CDR2 SVGIG (reference sequence). Between the trimmed V and J ends, which lost 1 base and 2 bases, there was a span of 9 bases. This CDR3 region has 13 residues. CDR3 sequence reads: CAWSDGLAYEQYF. CDR3 nucleotides: TGTGCCTGGAGTGATGGGCTCGCCTACGAGCAGTACTTC. The whole variable domain, remainder taken from reference TRBV30 and TRBJ2-7, is SQTIHQWPATLVQPVGSPLSLECTVEGTSNPNLYWYRQAAGRGLQLLFYSVGIGQISSEVPQNLSASRPQDRQFILSSKKLLLSDSGFYLCAWSDGLAYEQYFGPGTRLTVT.

J is TRBJ1-5 and V is TRBV19; tentatively, D is TRBD1 (6 bases). Trimming stripped 5 bases from V and 0 bases from J, with 11 bases between. The CDR3 contains 15 residues. CDR1 LNHDA and CDR2 SQIVND come from the germline V gene (reference sequence). CDR3: CASSGQTDSNQPQHF. The DNA of the CDR3 is TGTGCCAGTAGTGGACAGACCGATAGCAATCAGCCCCAGCATTTT.

This clone was detected a few times. This chain uses TRBV6-1 with TRBJ1-5, with D hard to call. This CDR3 region has 15 residues. Germline V lookup: CDR1 MNHNS, CDR2 SASEGT. Trimming removed 6 bases from V and 3 bases from J, with 15 bases in between. The CDR3 sequence: CASRPRNSNNQPQHF. CDR3 nucleotides: TGTGCCAGCAGGCCCCGGAACAGCAACAATCAGCCCCAGCATTTT.

The rearrangement joins TRBV5-4 to TRBJ1-2; possible D gene TRBD1, 6 bases. Germline CDR1 is SGHNT and CDR2 is YYREEE (reference sequence). V gave up 4 bases and J gave up 4 bases, with 17 bases separating them. This CDR3 has 15 amino acids. The CDR3 is CASSLSQGLSYGYTF. The CDR3, as DNA: TGTGCCAGCAGCCTATCCCAGGGGCTGAGCTATGGCTACACCTTC.

The chain recombines TRBV27 with TRBJ1-1; D is ambiguous. CDR3 size: 15 residues. V lost 3 bases and J lost 1, with 12 bases in between. CDR1 MNHEY and CDR2 SMNVEV come from the germline V gene (reference sequence). CDR3 in amino acids: CASSFSRVENTEAFF. The CDR3 DNA reads as TGTGCCAGCAGTTTTAGCCGCGTCGAGAACACTGAAGCTTTCTTT.

This chain links TRBV5-1 with TRBJ2-1; D may be TRBD2 (7 bases). Germline CDR1 reads SGHRS; CDR2 reads YFSETQ. Trimming shortened V by 3 bases and J by 9 bases, and 16 bases separated the two germline ends. CDR3 size: 14 residues. The CDR3 loop reads CASSSLGGGSEQFF. DNA for the CDR3: TGCGCCAGCAGCTCCTTAGGGGGGGGTAGTGAGCAGTTCTTC.

V gene TRBV18 combines with J gene TRBJ2-7, with TRBD2 matching over 9 bases. The germline V gene has CDR1 KGHSH and CDR2 LQKENI. The CDR3 consists of 14 residues. Germline trimming cut 6 bases from V and 0 bases from J; bases unmatched to any gene: 3. CDR3 nucleotide sequence: TGTGCCAGCTCCGGGACTAGCAGCTCCTACGAGCAGTACTTC. This translates into CASSGTSSSYEQYF.